Following are 25 T cell receptor beta chains from one sample sequenced in a study of early T cells in non-severe SARS-CoV-2 infection. From the 5' RACE reads, TCRdb called clonotypes with MiXCR, one entry per CDR3 protein. The sample carries roughly 53,000 distinct CDR3 sequences, 8.5% to 10% recorded once. The source material was whole blood, sampled at baseline. These receptors were obtained from an adult who was a healthcare worker with PCR-confirmed SARS-CoV-2 infection or an uninfected control (not recorded which).

This clonotype came up a few times. This may stem from a read error, because a much larger clone lies one nucleotide away. This sequence joins TRBV7-6 and TRBJ2-3; D uncertain. The CDR3 is made up of 13 amino acids. Germline V gene lookup returns CDR1 SGHVS and CDR2 FNYEAQ. The CDR3 bases are TGTGGCAGCAGCTCAAGATACGCAGATACGCAGTATTTT. Translating it yields CGSSSRYADTQYF.

This clonotype was seen ten or more times. The genes are TRBV13 and TRBJ2-2; D is uncertain. Germline CDR1 and CDR2: PRHDT and FYEKMQ (reference sequence). V shed 1 base and J shed 8 bases, with 5 bases lying between them. CDR3 length equals 12 residues. The CDR3 bases are TGTGCCAGCAGCTTAGTCGGTGGGGAGCTGTTTTTT. Its translation: CASSLVGGELFF.

V gene TRBV27 combines with J gene TRBJ1-2; D remains ambiguous. Per the germline V gene, CDR1 is MNHEY and CDR2 is SMNVEV (reference sequence). The CDR3 is 13 amino acids. With 4 bases removed from V and 0 bases from J, the gap between germline ends came to 6 bases. The CDR3 loop reads CASSYSPNYGYTF. The CDR3 DNA reads TGTGCCAGCAGTTACTCACCTAACTATGGCTACACCTTC.

This clonotype was observed a handful of times. This chain links TRBV12-3 or TRBV12-4 with TRBJ1-5, with 7 bases identical to TRBD1. The CDR3 covers 16 residues. The ends lost 3 bases at V and 0 bases at J; junction bases unmatched: 5. The CDR3 is CASSLGTDSSNQPQHF. CDR3 sequence (DNA): TGTGCCAGCAGTTTGGGGACAGATAGTAGCAATCAGCCCCAGCATTTT.

This clonotype was recorded many times. The CDR3 sequence: CASVGASTQPQHF. The CDR3 DNA reads as TGTGCCAGCGTGGGAGCCTCCACCCAGCCCCAGCATTTT. The rearrangement links TRBV6-2 or TRBV6-3 to TRBJ1-5; D is unclear. V lost 8 bases and J lost 7, with 15 bases in between. The CDR3 consists of 13 residues. Germline loops: CDR1 MNHEY, CDR2 SVGEGT.

V usage is TRBV20-1 and J usage is TRBJ1-1; 7 bases align to TRBD1. The V gene end was trimmed by 6 bases and the J gene end by 5 bases; junction bases not matched to a gene: 3. CDR3 length equals 11 residues. From germline, CDR1 is DFQATT and CDR2 SNEGSKA (reference sequence). As DNA, the CDR3 is TGCAGTGCCCCAGGGGGGACTGAAGCTTTCTTT. Translated: CSAPGGTEAFF.

On this clonotype: Since the CDR3 does not end with the conserved phenylalanine or tryptophan, this likely comes from a read error. This sequence joins TRBV14 and TRBJ2-3; 14 bases map to TRBD2. The CDR3 totals 17 residues. With V trimmed by 4 bases and J by 4 bases, 7 bases remained unmatched. Germline V CDR1 and CDR2: SGHDN, FVKESK. The DNA of the CDR3 is TGTGCCAGCAGCCGGAGACTAGCGGGGGGGCCTTCAGATACGCAGTATCTT. Translating gives CASSRRLAGGPSDTQYL.

This chain connects TRBV7-9 to TRBJ2-2; tentative D call: TRBD2 (6 bases). The germline gives CDR1 SEHNR, CDR2 FQNEAQ (reference sequence). The CDR3 covers 15 residues. Trimming removed 5 bases from V and 1 base from J, with 11 bases in between. The CDR3 region has the DNA TGTGCCAGCAGCATTAGCGGAGTGAACACCGGGGAGCTGTTTTTT. It encodes CASSISGVNTGELFF.

Ten or more counts support this clonotype. The chain couples TRBV12-5 to TRBJ1-1; no firm D call. The germline gives CDR1 LGHNT, CDR2 FRNRAP. V shed 2 bases and J shed 5 bases, with 9 bases lying between them. CDR3 length: 13 residues. The CDR3 DNA reads TGTGCTAGTGGTTTGTTTCTAGCGACTGAAGCTTTCTTT. This sequence encodes CASGLFLATEAFF.

V gene TRBV11-2 combines with J gene TRBJ2-4; D may match TRBD1 or TRBD2 (7 bases each). This CDR3 comprises 17 residues. Between the trimmed V and J ends, which lost 5 bases and 2 bases, there was a span of 19 bases. Germline V gives CDR1 SGHAT, CDR2 FQNNGV. The CDR3 region is CASSPQGVREPKNIQYF. The CDR3 region has the DNA TGTGCCAGCAGCCCCCAGGGGGTGCGGGAGCCCAAAAACATTCAGTACTTC.

The chain is built from TRBV20-1 and TRBJ1-2, with D perhaps TRBD1 (5 bases). This CDR3 comprises 13 residues. Between the trimmed V and J ends, which lost 3 bases and 4 bases, there was a span of 12 bases. Germline V gene data show CDR1 as DFQATT and CDR2 as SNEGSKA (reference sequence). As DNA, the CDR3 is TGCAGTGCTAGGAGAACGGGGGTCTATGGCTACACCTTC. Amino acids: CSARRTGVYGYTF.

The chain is built from TRBV7-9 and TRBJ2-7; TRBD2 might be the D (6 bases). The CDR3 totals 12 residues. Trimming took off 5 bases at V and 3 bases at J, with 8 bases between the two ends. The germline CDR1 and CDR2 sequences are SEHNR and FQNEAQ (reference sequence). CDR3 amino acids: CASSPDYYEQYF. As DNA, the CDR3 is TGTGCCAGCAGCCCGGACTACTACGAGCAGTACTTC.

This clonotype turned up a few times. V gene TRBV29-1 combines with J gene TRBJ1-1; a weak D match, TRBD1 (6 bases). This CDR3 contains 13 residues. Germline lookup yields CDR1 SQVTM and CDR2 ANQGSEA. The germline V and J ends were trimmed by 6 bases and 4 bases, with 15 bases remaining between them. As DNA, the CDR3 is TGCAGCGTACCACAGGGATTTGGCACTGAAGCTTTCTTT. It is translated as CSVPQGFGTEAFF.

The rearrangement links TRBV2 to TRBJ1-2, with D perhaps TRBD1 (5 bases). Germline lookup yields CDR1 SNHLY and CDR2 FYNNEI. V lost 8 bases, J lost 0 bases, and 16 bases lay in between. The CDR3 totals 15 residues. In DNA, the CDR3 is TGTGCCAGCGGCCGAAGACAGAATTCTAACTATGGCTACACCTTC. It translates to CASGRRQNSNYGYTF.

The rearrangement links TRBV7-9 to TRBJ1-2; 11 bases align to TRBD1. Per the germline V gene, CDR1 is SEHNR and CDR2 is FQNEAQ (reference sequence). V lost 4 bases and J lost 7; bases outside the gene matches: 14. This CDR3 has 17 amino acids. CDR3 coding DNA: TGTGCCAGCAGCTCCACCCTCCTCGGACAGGGGGCAGCTGGCTACACCTTC. Translated, it gives CASSSTLLGQGAAGYTF.

This clonotype appeared once. The J gene is TRBJ2-6, the V gene TRBV6-1, with D uncertain. V shed 6 bases and J shed 1 base, with 10 bases lying between them. The CDR3 loop spans 15 amino acids. The V gene's germline CDR1 is MNHNS and CDR2 SASEGT. The CDR3 coding sequence is TGTGCCAGCAGGGTATCCCCGTCTGGGGCCAACGTCCTGACTTTC. It yields the protein CASRVSPSGANVLTF.

This clonotype was counted between two and nine times. V gene TRBV20-1 combines with J gene TRBJ2-3; 8 nucleotides agree with TRBD2. Germline CDR1 is DFQATT and CDR2 is SNEGSKA (reference sequence). The CDR3 spans 15 residues. The V gene end was trimmed by 4 bases and the J gene end by 2 bases; junction bases not matched to a gene: 8. As DNA, the CDR3 is TGCAGTGCTAAGCGTCGGGAGGGAGCCACAGATACGCAGTATTTT. This translates into CSAKRREGATDTQYF.

This clonotype was seen at least ten times. The rearrangement uses TRBV10-3 and TRBJ1-2; D gene uncertain. Germline V gives CDR1 ENHRY, CDR2 SYGVKD. The CDR3 consists of 14 residues. Between the trimmed V and J ends, which lost 2 bases and 4 bases, there was a span of 11 bases. The DNA for the CDR3 is TGTGCCATCAGTGAGGGGAGGACTGCCTATGGCTACACCTTC. It translates to CAISEGRTAYGYTF.

V is TRBV12-3 or TRBV12-4 and J is TRBJ1-1; no firm D call. V was cut by 6 bases and J by 0 bases, with 11 bases left in between. The CDR3 extends over 14 amino acids. CDR3 nucleotide sequence: TGTGCCAGCAGACCCGGGGTGTTGAACACTGAAGCTTTCTTT. Encoded protein: CASRPGVLNTEAFF.

This clonotype turned up a few times. The V call is TRBV7-2, the J call TRBJ1-1; D possibly corresponds to TRBD1 (5 bases). V was shortened by 10 bases and J by 4 bases, with 19 bases between the two germline ends. The CDR3 has 14 residues. The germline gives CDR1 SGHTA, CDR2 FQGNSA. The DNA for the CDR3 is TGTGCCAACAACGCCTTAGCTGGGGCCACTGAAGCTTTCTTT. Translated, it gives CANNALAGATEAFF.

This clonotype turned up a few times. The V call is TRBV3-1, the J call TRBJ2-7; D unresolved. The CDR3 is made up of 14 amino acids. In germline, CDR1 is LGHDT, CDR2 YNNKEL (reference sequence). The V gene lost 1 base and the J gene lost 2 bases, with 9 bases spanning the gap. DNA of the CDR3: TGTGCCAGCAGCCAAGGGCTAGGGACCTACGAGCAGTACTTC. This codes for CASSQGLGTYEQYF.

This clonotype has a count of ten or more. The chain couples TRBV29-1 to TRBJ1-2; D not resolved. Germline assignment: CDR1 SQVTM and CDR2 ANQGSEA. The CDR3 length is 15 residues. Trimming cost V 3 bases and J 4 bases, with 18 bases left between them. The CDR3 sequence is CSVDLMGMAPYGYTF. CDR3 sequence (DNA): TGCAGCGTTGATTTGATGGGGATGGCCCCCTATGGCTACACCTTC.

There are a few counts of this clonotype. The chain uses TRBV12-3 or TRBV12-4 and TRBJ2-5; D possibly corresponds to TRBD2 (6 bases). V lost 8 bases, J lost 7 bases, and 23 bases lay in between. This CDR3 contains 15 residues. The CDR3 bases are TGTGCCAGCTCGAGGGACTTCTCCTCCTCGGGGACCCAGTACTTC. Amino acid sequence: CASSRDFSSSGTQYF.

This CDR3 reads CASSLRGGGYEQYF. The DNA for the CDR3 is TGTGCCAGCAGCTTACGAGGGGGAGGCTACGAGCAGTACTTC. V usage is TRBV7-9 and J usage is TRBJ2-7; D assignment may be TRBD1 or TRBD2 (6 bases each). Germline V gene lookup returns CDR1 SEHNR and CDR2 FQNEAQ (reference sequence). The CDR3 contains 14 residues. Trimming removed 2 bases from V and 3 bases from J, with 11 bases in between.

The genes are TRBV27 and TRBJ2-4; D remains ambiguous. CDR1 MNHEY and CDR2 SMNVEV come from the germline V gene (reference sequence). This CDR3 contains 14 residues. Between the trimmed V and J ends, which lost 2 bases and 9 bases, there was a span of 14 bases. CDR3 sequence: CASSLTLSPSIQYF. The CDR3 DNA is TGTGCCAGCAGTTTAACCCTGTCGCCGAGCATTCAGTACTTC.